The sequence of this TCR beta chain was determined in a study of cytomegalovirus exposure and HLA in healthy donors. Study-level background: Approximately 200 million T cells yielded around 120 million unique TCR beta sequences in earlier analysis. The study, taken as a whole, reports: Productive rates of about 90% or about 30% were seen for most TCR beta V segments in an earlier analysis. The authors reported that TCR beta sequences could predict HLA-A and HLA-B alleles. These predictions were accurate for most subjects in the first cohort.

PCR involved 60 Vbeta and 13 Jbeta primers. Original methodology: A later analysis counted roughly 74 million unique TCR beta chains, around 10 million shared. Data came from immunoSEQ multiplex PCR; TCRdb stores just in-frame clones and leaves some out. V, J and clone size reflect that table, while D and trimming were determined from the DNA. Found here are under 200,000 clones, approximately 67% of them singletons; the top ten hold 3.5% to 5%. As for this clone: Its antigen is undetermined.

Germline V gene sequence: CDR1 MGHRA, CDR2 YSYEKL. With 2 bases clipped from V and 3 bases from J, the junction kept 4 bases outside the gene matches. The CDR3 totals 15 residues. The chain employs TRBV4-1 and TRBJ2-7, with TRBD1 matching 10 bases. The sequence was collected from a woman between 18 and 30 years old in good health and CMV-seropositive. Sequenced: PBMCs. The CDR3 region is CASSQSTGGLYEQYF. Here the CDR3 DNA reads TGCGCCAGCAGCCAATCGACAGGGGGCCTCTACGAGCAGTACTTC.